Here is one T cell receptor beta chain with its context. This specimen belongs to a study of sequential checkpoint blockade in melanoma. The overall study: Arm A got nivolumab then ipilimumab; arm B the reverse, 1:1. Each arm's sequence ended with maintenance nivolumab.

Treatment indicated: randomized to nivolumab then ipilimumab (arm A) or the reverse (arm B). DNA-damaging chemotherapy had not been given to any patient beforehand. From thawed PBMCs, live CD3+CD8+ cells negative for CD19 and CD56 were sorted. Germline CDR1 and CDR2: SEHNR and FQNEAQ (reference sequence). V dropped 5 bases and J dropped 4 bases, with 12 bases sitting between them. The CDR3 extends over 14 amino acids. TCRdb's copy holds only in-frame clones and misses some; the assay was immunoSEQ multiplex PCR. Of about 20,000 clones listed, 80% to 90% are singletons. This TCR was recovered from a human donor with melanoma. This specimen consisted of CD8+ T cells sorted from blood (inferred from file names), obtained from a patient given nivolumab and ipilimumab in sequence. The chain employs TRBV7-9 and TRBJ1-5; a possible D gene is TRBD1 (5 bases). CDR3 residues: CASSLNQGNQPQHF. Here the CDR3 DNA reads TGTGCCAGCAGCCTCAATCAGGGAAATCAGCCCCAGCATTTT.